Listed here are 9 T cell receptor beta chains from one sample, sequenced in a study of naive and memory T cell subsets. Two oligonucleotides, mixed equimolar, formed the beta constant-region primer covering TRBC1 and TRBC2. Four rounds of PCR amplified the ligated cDNA using nested alpha and beta constant-region primers plus SP2. A single record per CDR3 protein comes from TCRdb applying MiXCR to the UMI-ligation and nested PCR reads. The repertoire holds 20,000 to 25,000 distinct CDR3 sequences, with approximately 10% as singletons. The material sequenced was central memory CD8+ T cells from blood. These TCRs come from a human donor in good health.

The chain couples TRBV6-2 or TRBV6-3 to TRBJ1-5; 7 bases fit TRBD1. CDR3 size: 16 residues. V shed 6 bases, J shed 0 bases, and the junction held 8 bases outside the gene matches. Germline V gene sequence: CDR1 MNHEY, CDR2 SVGEGT. CDR3 sequence reads: CASSTGTVYSNQPQHF. The DNA of the CDR3 is TGTGCCAGCAGCACTGGGACAGTTTATAGCAATCAGCCCCAGCATTTT.

This clonotype was recorded at least ten times. The genes are TRBV4-3 and TRBJ1-1; TRBD1 matches at 8 bases. The CDR3 is made up of 14 amino acids. Germline CDR1 LGHNA, CDR2 YSLEER. Trimming cost V 1 base and J 7 bases; bases outside gene matches: 5. CDR3 region: CASSQGQGADEAFF. In nucleotides, the CDR3 is TGCGCCAGCAGCCAAGGGCAGGGGGCTGATGAAGCTTTCTTT.

In this sample, this clonotype turned up many times. The chain recombines TRBV5-1 with TRBJ2-1; D remains ambiguous. CDR1 is SGHRS and CDR2 is YFSETQ in the germline V gene. The V gene lost 7 bases and the J gene lost 9 bases, with 14 bases spanning the gap. This CDR3 region has 12 residues. The CDR3, as DNA: TGCGCCAGCTCCGGCTCCACGAGTGAGCAGTTCTTC. Translated, it gives CASSGSTSEQFF.

This clonotype was counted a few times. The V and J genes are TRBV25-1 and TRBJ2-5; TRBD1 is a possible D gene (6 bases). Germline V CDR1 and CDR2: MGHDK, SYGVNS. This CDR3 contains 13 residues. V lost 10 bases, J lost 5 bases, and 17 bases lay in between. The CDR3 DNA sequence: TGTGCCATCGCGGCAGGGGAGCTTGAGACCCAGTACTTC. Its translation is CAIAAGELETQYF.

On this clonotype itself: A single base separates this from a much larger clone, so it may be a read error. The chain recombines TRBV29-1 with TRBJ2-1, with a weak D call TRBD2 (6 bases). The CDR3 is 16 amino acids. The V and J ends lost 7 bases and 5 bases respectively, with 24 bases between them. Germline CDR1 is SQVTM and CDR2 is ANQGSEA. The CDR3 protein is CSDTTRIADFNNEQFF. The CDR3 region has the DNA TGCAGCGACACTACACGTATAGCGGACTTTAACAATGAGCAGTTCTTC.

There are many counts of this clonotype. The gene calls are TRBV5-1 and TRBJ1-1; D is unclear. V lost 1 base, J lost 4 bases, and 14 bases lay in between. There are 15 residues in the CDR3. Germline-derived CDR1 and CDR2 are SGHRS and YFSETQ. CDR3 nucleotide sequence: TGCGCCAGCAGCTTGAATGATTTGGCTGTCACTGAAGCTTTCTTT. Translated: CASSLNDLAVTEAFF. The full variable domain, with the rest looked up from reference TRBV5-1 and TRBJ1-1, is KAGVTQTPRYLIKTRGQQVTLSCSPISGHRSVSWYQQTPGQGLQFLFEYFSETQRNKGNFPGRFSGRQFSNSRSEMNVSTLELGDSALYLCASSLNDLAVTEAFFGQGTRLTVV.

This clonotype was detected many times. The CDR3 reads CSVNVRTSGIRERQETQYF. The DNA for the CDR3 is TGCAGCGTTAACGTGAGGACTAGCGGGATCCGGGAGCGCCAAGAGACCCAGTACTTC. The chain employs TRBV29-1 and TRBJ2-5; 12 positions agree with TRBD2. CDR3 length: 19 residues. Germline V gene lookup returns CDR1 SQVTM and CDR2 ANQGSEA. V shed 5 bases and J 1 base; nucleotides not matched to a gene: 17.

This clonotype counts as medium-sized. The rearrangement links TRBV28 to TRBJ1-4; TRBD1 might be the D (5 bases). The CDR3 consists of 13 residues. V lost 10 bases to trimming and J lost 3 bases, with 12 bases between them. Germline V gene lookup returns CDR1 MDHEN and CDR2 SYDVKM. The CDR3 reads CATKQEPNEKLFF. CDR3 nucleotide sequence: TGTGCCACTAAACAGGAACCTAATGAAAAACTGTTTTTT.

As DNA, the CDR3 is TGTGCCAGCAGCCTCGGGCCAGATACGCAGTATTTT. Its protein is CASSLGPDTQYF. The rearrangement uses TRBV7-2 and TRBJ2-3; D unclear. The V end lost 5 bases, the J end lost 4 bases, and 7 bases lay between the germline ends. CDR3 size: 12 residues. Germline CDR1 reads SGHTA; CDR2 reads FQGNSA.